These 16 T cell receptor beta chains share one sample of origin, sequenced in a study of CD8+ T cells in alopecia areata. Extracted RNA was reverse transcribed into cDNA, the sequencing template. Clones were read by immunoSEQ multiplex PCR, and TCRdb kept only the in-frame ones, dropping some. The table includes around 100,000 clones, 80% to 90% detected once. Treatment indicated: oral pan-JAK inhibitor, 5-10 mg twice daily. The input for sequencing was CD8+ T cells sorted from blood, taken at approximately week 30, from a patient treated with tofacitinib. The receptors were sampled from a human donor with alopecia areata.

The CDR3 loop reads CASSSEPTGLYEQYF. The CDR3 DNA follows: TGTGCCAGCAGCTCCGAACCGACAGGGTTGTACGAGCAGTACTTC. V is TRBV7-9 and J is TRBJ2-7, with 7 bases identical to TRBD1. V gave up 4 bases and J gave up 4 bases; unmatched junction bases: 10. The CDR3 covers 15 residues. Per germline, CDR1 SEHNR and CDR2 FQNEAQ (reference sequence).

In this sample, this clone turned up once. The chain links TRBV6-5 to TRBJ1-1, with D perhaps matching TRBD1 (5 bases). The CDR3 runs 15 residues. Germline V gene lookup returns CDR1 MNHEY and CDR2 SVGAGI. The V end lost 0 bases, the J end lost 1 base, and 9 bases lay between the germline ends. As DNA, the CDR3 is TGTGCCAGCAGTTACTCCGGGGCTTCGAACACTGAAGCTTTCTTT. It is translated as CASSYSGASNTEAFF.

This clone has only one observation. The CDR3 is CASSLEALPNEQYF. The CDR3 nucleotides read TGTGCCAGCAGCTTGGAAGCGTTACCCAACGAGCAGTACTTC. The chain carries TRBV5-8 and TRBJ2-7; D remains ambiguous. Germline CDR1 and CDR2: SGHTS and YDEGEE. The CDR3 contains 14 residues. The ends were cut back, 0 bases at V and 5 bases at J, with 12 bases in the middle.

The V gene is TRBV11-2, the J gene TRBJ2-3; the D gene is possibly TRBD1 (5 bases). The CDR3 is 15 residues long. CDR1 SGHAT and CDR2 FQNNGV come from the germline V gene. The V end was cut by 4 bases, the J end by 2 bases, with 13 bases between. CDR3 sequence: CASSSKTDNTDTQYF. The CDR3 DNA follows: TGTGCCAGCAGCTCCAAGACGGACAACACAGATACGCAGTATTTT. The full variable domain, in which reference TRBV11-2 and TRBJ2-3 provide the parts outside the CDR3, is EAGVAQSPRYKIIEKRQSVAFWCNPISGHATLYWYQQILGQGPKLLIQFQNNGVVDDSQLPKDRFSAERLKGVDSTLKIQPAKLEDSAVYLCASSSKTDNTDTQYFGPGTRLTVL.

The V and J genes are TRBV27 and TRBJ2-3, with 7 bases that match TRBD1. The germline V gene has CDR1 MNHEY and CDR2 SMNVEV (reference sequence). V lost 5 bases and J lost 8; bases outside the gene matches: 10. The CDR3 has 14 residues. The CDR3 DNA reads as TGTGCCAGCAGTGTAGACAGGGCCGAGGGTACGCAGTATTTT. The encoded protein is CASSVDRAEGTQYF.

The chain uses TRBV15 and TRBJ2-7; possible D gene TRBD2, 6 bases. The V end was cut by 0 bases, the J end by 2 bases, with 11 bases between. This CDR3 has 15 residues. In germline, CDR1 is LNHNV, CDR2 YYDKDF (reference sequence). The CDR3 sequence is CATSRDRPGAYEQYF. In DNA form, the CDR3 reads TGTGCCACCAGCAGAGATCGGCCGGGGGCCTACGAGCAGTACTTC.

This chain uses TRBV25-1 with TRBJ2-1, with D maybe TRBD2 (5 bases). This CDR3 has 15 residues. V was cut by 7 bases and J by 7 bases, with 20 bases left in between. The V gene's germline CDR1 is MGHDK and CDR2 SYGVNS. The CDR3 DNA follows: TGTGCCAGCAAAGCTCCGGACTCCCGGGCGAATGAGCAGTTCTTC. It yields the protein CASKAPDSRANEQFF.

The chain recombines TRBV11-3 with TRBJ2-4; D is perhaps TRBD1 (5 bases). Trimming stripped 5 bases from V and 3 bases from J, with 14 bases between. This CDR3 has 15 residues. Germline V lookup: CDR1 SGHNT, CDR2 YENEEA. CDR3 sequence: CASSRGHYGKNIQYF. The CDR3 DNA reads TGTGCCAGCAGCCGCGGACATTATGGCAAAAACATTCAGTACTTC.

V is TRBV7-9 and J is TRBJ1-1, with D perhaps matching TRBD1 (5 bases). V lost 1 base and J lost 7, with 13 bases in between. The CDR3 totals 14 residues. Germline CDR1 reads SEHNR; CDR2 reads FQNEAQ (reference sequence). The CDR3 DNA follows: TGTGCCAGCAGCTTAGATGCCAGGGCTTTTGAAGCTTTCTTT. This codes for CASSLDARAFEAFF.

This rearrangement joins TRBV7-8 to TRBJ2-7; D could derive from TRBD1 or TRBD2 (5 bases each). CDR3 size: 16 residues. V lost 5 bases and J 5 bases, leaving 22 bases between the germline ends. Germline V gene lookup returns CDR1 SGHVS and CDR2 FQNEAQ. As DNA, the CDR3 is TGTGCCAGCAGCCAAAGGGACGGTCCCGCCCTCGACGAGCAGTACTTC. This gives the protein CASSQRDGPALDEQYF.

The rearrangement joins TRBV19 to TRBJ1-1, with D unresolved. Germline V gene sequence: CDR1 LNHDA, CDR2 SQIVND (reference sequence). The CDR3 loop spans 12 amino acids. Trimming took 6 bases from V and 4 from J, leaving 9 bases between them. Written as DNA, the CDR3 is TGTGCCAGTAGCCCCGGTGGCACTGAAGCTTTCTTT. This gives the protein CASSPGGTEAFF.

The chain recombines TRBV7-9 with TRBJ2-7, with D hard to call. The V gene's germline CDR1 is SEHNR and CDR2 FQNEAQ (reference sequence). This CDR3 contains 11 residues. The V gene lost 5 bases and the J gene lost 3 bases, with 5 bases spanning the gap. The CDR3 DNA reads TGTGCCAGCAGCACCAACTACGAGCAGTACTTC. Translated, it gives CASSTNYEQYF.

V and J are TRBV5-1 and TRBJ2-5; D is ambiguous. The CDR3 is 15 amino acids. CDR1 is SGHRS, CDR2 YFSETQ, per germline. Trimming cost V 2 bases and J 4 bases, with 15 bases left between them. CDR3 sequence: CASSLNDPEGETQYF. CDR3 DNA: TGCGCCAGCAGCTTAAATGACCCGGAAGGAGAGACCCAGTACTTC. The variable domain in full, completed from reference TRBV5-1 and TRBJ2-5, reads KAGVTQTPRYLIKTRGQQVTLSCSPISGHRSVSWYQQTPGQGLQFLFEYFSETQRNKGNFPGRFSGRQFSNSRSEMNVSTLELGDSALYLCASSLNDPEGETQYFGPGTRLLVL.

This clone has just one count. The chain uses TRBV5-4 and TRBJ2-1; 9 nucleotides match TRBD2. Germline loops: CDR1 SGHNT, CDR2 YYREEE (reference sequence). This CDR3 spans 16 amino acids. Trimming removed 0 bases from V and 6 bases from J; junction bases left unmatched: 7. The CDR3 is CASSLEGGRGLNEQFF. DNA for the CDR3: TGTGCCAGCAGCTTGGAGGGCGGGAGGGGGCTCAATGAGCAGTTCTTC.

This clone was recorded once. CDR3 nucleotide sequence: TGTGCCAGCACCTTGGGGGGAGCCTACGAGCAGTACTTC. The encoded protein is CASTLGGAYEQYF. The rearrangement links TRBV7-9 to TRBJ2-7; a possible D gene is TRBD2 (6 bases). CDR3 size: 13 residues. The germline V and J ends were trimmed by 7 bases and 2 bases, with 12 bases remaining between them. Germline loops: CDR1 SEHNR, CDR2 FQNEAQ (reference sequence).

This clone was counted a single time. The chain combines TRBV5-1 with TRBJ2-3; 7 bases line up with TRBD1. CDR1 and CDR2 (germline): SGHRS, YFSETQ. J gave up 2 bases and V 4 bases, and 4 bases lay outside the gene matches. This CDR3 has 14 amino acids. CDR3 amino acids: CASSGDRYTDTQYF. CDR3 DNA sequence: TGCGCCAGCAGCGGGGACAGATACACAGATACGCAGTATTTT.